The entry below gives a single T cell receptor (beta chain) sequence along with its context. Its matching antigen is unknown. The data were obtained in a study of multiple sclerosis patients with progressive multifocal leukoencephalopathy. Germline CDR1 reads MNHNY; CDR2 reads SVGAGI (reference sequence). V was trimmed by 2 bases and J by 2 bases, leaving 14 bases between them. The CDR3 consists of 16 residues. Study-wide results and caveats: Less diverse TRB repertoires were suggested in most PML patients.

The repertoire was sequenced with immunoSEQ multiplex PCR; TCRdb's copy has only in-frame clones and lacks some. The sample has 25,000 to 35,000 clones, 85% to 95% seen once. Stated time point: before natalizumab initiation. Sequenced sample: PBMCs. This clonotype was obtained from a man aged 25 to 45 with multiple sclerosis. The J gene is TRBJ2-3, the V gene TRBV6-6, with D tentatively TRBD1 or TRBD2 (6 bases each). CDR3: CASSYRGGGSTDTQYF. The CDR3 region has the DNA TGTGCCAGCAGTTACCGAGGGGGAGGATCCACAGATACGCAGTATTTT.